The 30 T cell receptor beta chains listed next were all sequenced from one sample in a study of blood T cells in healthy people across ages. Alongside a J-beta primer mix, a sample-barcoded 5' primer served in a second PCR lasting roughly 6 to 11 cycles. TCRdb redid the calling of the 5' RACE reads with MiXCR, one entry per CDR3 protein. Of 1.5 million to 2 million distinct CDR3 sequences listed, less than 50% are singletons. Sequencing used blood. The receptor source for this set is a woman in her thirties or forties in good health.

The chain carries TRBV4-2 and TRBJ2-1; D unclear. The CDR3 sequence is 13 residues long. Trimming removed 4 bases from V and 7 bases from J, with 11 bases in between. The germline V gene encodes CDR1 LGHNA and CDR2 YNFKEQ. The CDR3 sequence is CASSPVVGNEQFF. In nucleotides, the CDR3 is TGTGCCAGCAGCCCCGTGGTAGGAAATGAGCAGTTCTTC.

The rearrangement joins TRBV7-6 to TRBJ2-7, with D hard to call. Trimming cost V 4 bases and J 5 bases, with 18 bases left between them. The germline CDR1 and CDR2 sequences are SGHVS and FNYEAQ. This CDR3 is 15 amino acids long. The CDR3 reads CASSSRPRFSHEQYF. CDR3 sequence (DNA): TGTGCCAGCAGCTCACGTCCCAGGTTTTCCCACGAGCAGTACTTC.

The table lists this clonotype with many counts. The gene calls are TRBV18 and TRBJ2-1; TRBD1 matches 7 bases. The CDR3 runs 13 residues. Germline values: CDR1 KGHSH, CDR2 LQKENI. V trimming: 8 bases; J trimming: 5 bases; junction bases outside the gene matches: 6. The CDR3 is CASSPGQNNEQFF. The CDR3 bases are TGTGCCAGCAGCCCGGGACAGAACAATGAGCAGTTCTTC.

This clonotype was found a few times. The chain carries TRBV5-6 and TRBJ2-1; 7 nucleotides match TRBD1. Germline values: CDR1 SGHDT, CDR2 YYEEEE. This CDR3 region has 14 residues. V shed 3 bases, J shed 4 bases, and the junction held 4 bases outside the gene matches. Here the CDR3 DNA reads TGTGCCAGCAGCTCGCCCAGGGGGTACAATGAGCAGTTCTTC. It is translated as CASSSPRGYNEQFF. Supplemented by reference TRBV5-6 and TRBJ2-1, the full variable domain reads DAGVTQSPTHLIKTRGQQVTLRCSPKSGHDTVSWYQQALGQGPQFIFQYYEEEERQRGNFPDRFSGHQFPNYSSELNVNALLLGDSALYLCASSSPRGYNEQFFGPGTRLTVL.

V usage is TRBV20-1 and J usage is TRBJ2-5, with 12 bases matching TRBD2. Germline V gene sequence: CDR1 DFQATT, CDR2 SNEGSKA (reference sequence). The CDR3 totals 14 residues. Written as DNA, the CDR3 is TGCAGCTTTTCTAGCGGGGGGGGACAAGAGACCCAGTACTTC. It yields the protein CSFSSGGGQETQYF.

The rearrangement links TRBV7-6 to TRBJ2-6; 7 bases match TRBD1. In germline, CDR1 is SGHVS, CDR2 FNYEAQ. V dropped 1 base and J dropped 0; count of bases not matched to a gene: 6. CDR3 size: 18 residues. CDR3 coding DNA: TGTGCCAGCAGCTTAGGGACAGGTCGACGCTCTGGGGCCAACGTCCTGACTTTC. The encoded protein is CASSLGTGRRSGANVLTF. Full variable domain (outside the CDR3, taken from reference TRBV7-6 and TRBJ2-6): GAGVSQSPRYKVTKRGQDVALRCDPISGHVSLYWYRQALGQGPEFLTYFNYEAQQDKSGLPNDRFSAERPEGSISTLTIQRTEQRDSAMYRCASSLGTGRRSGANVLTFGAGSRLTVL.

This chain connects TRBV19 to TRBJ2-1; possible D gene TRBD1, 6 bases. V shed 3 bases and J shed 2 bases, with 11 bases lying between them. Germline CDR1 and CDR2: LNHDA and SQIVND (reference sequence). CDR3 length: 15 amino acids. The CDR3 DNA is TGTGCCAGTAGTATTCGGGACAAGCCCTACAATGAGCAGTTCTTC. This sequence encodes CASSIRDKPYNEQFF.

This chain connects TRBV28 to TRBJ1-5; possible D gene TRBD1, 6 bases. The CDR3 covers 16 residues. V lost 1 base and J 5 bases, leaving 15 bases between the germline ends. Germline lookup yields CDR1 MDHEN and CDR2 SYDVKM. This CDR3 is CASSLLRGARDQPQHF. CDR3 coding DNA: TGTGCCAGCAGTTTATTGAGGGGGGCTCGGGATCAGCCCCAGCATTTT.

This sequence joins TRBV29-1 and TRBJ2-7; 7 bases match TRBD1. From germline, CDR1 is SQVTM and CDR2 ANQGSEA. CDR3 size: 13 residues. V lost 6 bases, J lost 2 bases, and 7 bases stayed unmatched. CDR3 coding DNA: TGCAGCGTCACCCCAGGGGGAGCCTACGAGCAGTACTTC. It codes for CSVTPGGAYEQYF.

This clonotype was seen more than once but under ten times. Written as DNA, the CDR3 is TGTGCCAGCAGCTTAGAGTCTGTCGGGAGAGACGAAAAACTGTTTTTT. It yields the protein CASSLESVGRDEKLFF. The chain is built from TRBV11-2 and TRBJ1-4; D not resolved. The V gene lost 0 bases and the J gene lost 8 bases, with 16 bases spanning the gap. Germline CDR1 reads SGHAT; CDR2 reads FQNNGV. The CDR3 is 16 residues long. The full variable domain, completed using reference TRBV11-2 and TRBJ1-4, is EAGVAQSPRYKIIEKRQSVAFWCNPISGHATLYWYQQILGQGPKLLIQFQNNGVVDDSQLPKDRFSAERLKGVDSTLKIQPAKLEDSAVYLCASSLESVGRDEKLFFGSGTQLSVL.

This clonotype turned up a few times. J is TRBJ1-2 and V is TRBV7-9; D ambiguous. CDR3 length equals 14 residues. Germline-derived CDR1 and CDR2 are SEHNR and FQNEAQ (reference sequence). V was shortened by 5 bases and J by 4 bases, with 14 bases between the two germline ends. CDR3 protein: CASSPPAETYGYTF. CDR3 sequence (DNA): TGTGCCAGCAGCCCACCAGCGGAAACCTATGGCTACACCTTC.

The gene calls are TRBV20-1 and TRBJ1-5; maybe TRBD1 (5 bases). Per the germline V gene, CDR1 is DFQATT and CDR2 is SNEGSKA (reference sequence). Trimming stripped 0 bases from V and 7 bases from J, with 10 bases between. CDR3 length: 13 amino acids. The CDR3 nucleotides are TGCAGTGCTAGAGACAGGGCCCCCCAGCCCCAGCATTTT. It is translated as CSARDRAPQPQHF.

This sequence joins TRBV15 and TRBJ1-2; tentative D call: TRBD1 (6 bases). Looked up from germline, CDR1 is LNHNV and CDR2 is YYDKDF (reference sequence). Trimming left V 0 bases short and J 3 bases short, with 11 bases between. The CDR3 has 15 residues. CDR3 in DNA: TGTGCCACCAGCAGAGAAGGGGGACTACACTATGGCTACACCTTC. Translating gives CATSREGGLHYGYTF.

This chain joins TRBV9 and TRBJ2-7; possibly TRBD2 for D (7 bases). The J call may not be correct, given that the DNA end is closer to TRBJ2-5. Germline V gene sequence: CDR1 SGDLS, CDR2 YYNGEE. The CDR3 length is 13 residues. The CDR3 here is CASNLGGRETQYF. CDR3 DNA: TGTGCCAGCAATTTGGGGGGGCGAGAGACCCAGTACTTC.

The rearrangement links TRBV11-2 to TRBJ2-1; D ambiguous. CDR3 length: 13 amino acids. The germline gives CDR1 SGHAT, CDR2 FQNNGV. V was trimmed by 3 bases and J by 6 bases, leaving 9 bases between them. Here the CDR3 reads CASSFGRSNEQFF. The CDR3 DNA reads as TGTGCCAGCAGCTTTGGACGGAGCAATGAGCAGTTCTTC. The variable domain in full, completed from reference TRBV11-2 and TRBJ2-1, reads EAGVAQSPRYKIIEKRQSVAFWCNPISGHATLYWYQQILGQGPKLLIQFQNNGVVDDSQLPKDRFSAERLKGVDSTLKIQPAKLEDSAVYLCASSFGRSNEQFFGPGTRLTVL.

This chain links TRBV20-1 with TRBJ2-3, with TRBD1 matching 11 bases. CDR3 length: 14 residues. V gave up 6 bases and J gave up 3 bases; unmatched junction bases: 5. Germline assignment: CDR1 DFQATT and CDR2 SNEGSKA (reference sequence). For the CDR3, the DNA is TGCAGTGCGTTCGGGACAGGGGGGACAGATACGCAGTATTTT. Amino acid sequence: CSAFGTGGTDTQYF.

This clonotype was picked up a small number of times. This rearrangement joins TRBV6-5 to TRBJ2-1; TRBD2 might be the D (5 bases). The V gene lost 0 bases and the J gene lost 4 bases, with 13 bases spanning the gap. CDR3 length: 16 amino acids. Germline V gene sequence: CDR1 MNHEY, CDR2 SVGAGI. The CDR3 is CASSYSSGDRYNEQFF. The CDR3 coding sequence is TGTGCCAGCAGTTACTCGTCCGGGGATCGGTACAATGAGCAGTTCTTC.

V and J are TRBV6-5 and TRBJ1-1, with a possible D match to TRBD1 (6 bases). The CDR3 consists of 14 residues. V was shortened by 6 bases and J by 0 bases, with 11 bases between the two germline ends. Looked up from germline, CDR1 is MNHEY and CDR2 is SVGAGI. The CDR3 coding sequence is TGTGCCAGCAGGAGAGGGGACATGAACACTGAAGCTTTCTTT. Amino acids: CASRRGDMNTEAFF.

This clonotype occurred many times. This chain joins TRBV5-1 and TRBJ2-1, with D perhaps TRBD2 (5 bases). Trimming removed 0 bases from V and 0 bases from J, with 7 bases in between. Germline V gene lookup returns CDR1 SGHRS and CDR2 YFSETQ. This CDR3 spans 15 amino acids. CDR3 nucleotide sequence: TGCGCCAGCAGCTTGGGACTAAACTCCTACAATGAGCAGTTCTTC. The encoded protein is CASSLGLNSYNEQFF.

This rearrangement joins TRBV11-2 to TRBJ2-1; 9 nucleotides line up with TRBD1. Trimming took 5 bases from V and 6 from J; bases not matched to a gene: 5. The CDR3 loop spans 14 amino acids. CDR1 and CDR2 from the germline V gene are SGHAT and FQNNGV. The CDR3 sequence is CASSKQGAVNEQFF. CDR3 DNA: TGTGCCAGCAGCAAACAGGGGGCTGTCAATGAGCAGTTCTTC.

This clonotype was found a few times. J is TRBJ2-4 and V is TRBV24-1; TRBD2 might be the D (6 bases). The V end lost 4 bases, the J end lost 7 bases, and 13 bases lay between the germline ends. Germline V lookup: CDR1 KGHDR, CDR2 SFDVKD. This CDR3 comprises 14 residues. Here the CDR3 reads CATSDRIGGNIQYF. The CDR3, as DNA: TGTGCCACCAGTGACAGGATCGGGGGTAACATTCAGTACTTC.

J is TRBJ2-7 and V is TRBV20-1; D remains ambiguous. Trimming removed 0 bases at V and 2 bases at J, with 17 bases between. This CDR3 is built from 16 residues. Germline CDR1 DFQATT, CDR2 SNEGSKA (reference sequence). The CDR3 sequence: CSARDTRATATYEQYF. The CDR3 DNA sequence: TGCAGTGCTAGAGATACAAGAGCGACGGCGACCTACGAGCAGTACTTC.

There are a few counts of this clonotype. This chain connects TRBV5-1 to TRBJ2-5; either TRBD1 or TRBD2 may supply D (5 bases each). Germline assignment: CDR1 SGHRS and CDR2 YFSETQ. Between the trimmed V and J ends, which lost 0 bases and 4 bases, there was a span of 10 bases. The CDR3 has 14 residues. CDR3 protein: CASSLAYGGETQYF. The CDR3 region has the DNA TGCGCCAGCAGCTTGGCCTATGGGGGAGAGACCCAGTACTTC.

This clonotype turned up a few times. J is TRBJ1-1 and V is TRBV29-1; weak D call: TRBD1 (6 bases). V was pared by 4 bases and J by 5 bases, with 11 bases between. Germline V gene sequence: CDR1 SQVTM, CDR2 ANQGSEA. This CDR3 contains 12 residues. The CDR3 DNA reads TGCAGCGTTGCCAGGGGAGAAACTGAAGCTTTCTTT. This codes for CSVARGETEAFF. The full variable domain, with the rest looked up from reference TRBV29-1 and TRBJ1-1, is SAVISQKPSRDICQRGTSLTIQCQVDSQVTMMFWYRQQPGQSLTLIATANQGSEATYESGFVIDKFPISRPNLTFSTLTVSNMSPEDSSIYLCSVARGETEAFFGQGTRLTVV.

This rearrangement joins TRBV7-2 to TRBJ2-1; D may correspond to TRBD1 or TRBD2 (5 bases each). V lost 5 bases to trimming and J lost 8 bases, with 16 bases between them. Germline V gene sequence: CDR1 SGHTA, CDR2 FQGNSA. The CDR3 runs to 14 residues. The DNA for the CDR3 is TGTGCCAGCAGCCTCTTCATAGGGACCTATGAGCAGTTCTTC. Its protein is CASSLFIGTYEQFF.

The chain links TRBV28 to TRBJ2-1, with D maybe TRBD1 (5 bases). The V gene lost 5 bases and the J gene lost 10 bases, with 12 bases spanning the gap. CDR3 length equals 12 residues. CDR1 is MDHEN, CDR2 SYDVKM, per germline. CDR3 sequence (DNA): TGTGCCAGCAGTGCTAGGGGTTACGAGCAGTTCTTC. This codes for CASSARGYEQFF.

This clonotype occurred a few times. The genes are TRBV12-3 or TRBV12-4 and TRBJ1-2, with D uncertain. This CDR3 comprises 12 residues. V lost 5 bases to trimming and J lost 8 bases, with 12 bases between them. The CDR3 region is CASSMGWRGYTF. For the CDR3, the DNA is TGTGCCAGCAGTATGGGTTGGCGCGGCTACACCTTC.

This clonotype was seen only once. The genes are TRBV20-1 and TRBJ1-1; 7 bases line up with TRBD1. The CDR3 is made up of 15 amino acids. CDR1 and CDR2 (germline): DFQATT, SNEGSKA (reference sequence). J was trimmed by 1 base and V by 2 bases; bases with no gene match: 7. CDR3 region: CSARKGGEGNTEAFF. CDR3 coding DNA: TGCAGTGCTAGAAAAGGGGGCGAAGGGAACACTGAAGCTTTCTTT.

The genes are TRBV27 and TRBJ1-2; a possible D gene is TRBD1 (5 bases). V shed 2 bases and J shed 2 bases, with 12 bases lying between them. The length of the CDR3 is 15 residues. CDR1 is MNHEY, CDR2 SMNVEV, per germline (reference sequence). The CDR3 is CASSLEGHGNYGYTF. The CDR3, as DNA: TGTGCCAGCAGTTTAGAGGGGCATGGCAACTATGGCTACACCTTC.

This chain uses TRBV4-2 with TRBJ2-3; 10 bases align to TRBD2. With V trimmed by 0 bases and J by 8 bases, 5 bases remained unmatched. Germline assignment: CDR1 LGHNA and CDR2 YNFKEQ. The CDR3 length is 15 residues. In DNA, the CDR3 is TGTGCCAGCAGCCAAGAGGAGCGGGGGGGCGGTACGCAGTATTTT. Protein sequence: CASSQEERGGGTQYF.